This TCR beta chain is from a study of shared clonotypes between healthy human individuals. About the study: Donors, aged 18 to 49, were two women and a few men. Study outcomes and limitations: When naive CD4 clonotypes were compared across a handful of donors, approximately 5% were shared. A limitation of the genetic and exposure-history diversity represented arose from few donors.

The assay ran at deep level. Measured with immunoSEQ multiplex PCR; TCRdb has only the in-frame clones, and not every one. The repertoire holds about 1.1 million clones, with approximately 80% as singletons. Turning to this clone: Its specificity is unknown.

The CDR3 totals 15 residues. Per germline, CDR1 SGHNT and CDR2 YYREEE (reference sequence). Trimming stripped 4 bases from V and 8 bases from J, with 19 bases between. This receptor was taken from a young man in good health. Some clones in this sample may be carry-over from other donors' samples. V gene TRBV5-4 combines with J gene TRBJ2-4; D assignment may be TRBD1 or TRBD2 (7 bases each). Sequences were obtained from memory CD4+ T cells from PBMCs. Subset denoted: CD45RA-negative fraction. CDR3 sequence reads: CASSRGSQGGDIQYF. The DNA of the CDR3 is TGTGCCAGCAGCCGTGGAAGCCAGGGGGGGGACATTCAGTACTTC.